This T cell receptor beta chain was sequenced in a study of OX40 agonist ivuxolimab in advanced cancers. About the research overall: Three patients got partial responses; one had hepatocellular carcinoma and two had cutaneous melanoma. Study-level results: The study found that CD8+ T cells averaged more expanded clones than CD4+. CD4+ and CD8+ blood T cells expanded clonally by week 6 at 0.1 to 3.0 mg/kg.

CDR1 is MGHRA, CDR2 YSYEKL, per germline. This CDR3 region has 18 residues. Trimming took off 5 bases at V and 0 bases at J, with 17 bases between the two ends. Blood specimens came from baseline, cycle 4 day 1, and cycle 7 day 1. In the case of this clone: Its cognate antigen is unknown.

Sequencing used immunoSEQ multiplex PCR; TCRdb keeps in-frame clones, though not all of them. Of tens of thousands of clones listed, 86% are singletons. The origin of this receptor is an adult with an advanced solid tumor such as melanoma, head and neck, liver or kidney cancer. The chain has TRBV4-1 and TRBJ1-6, with TRBD1 as a possible D gene (6 bases). Sequences were derived from CD4+ or CD8+ T cells sorted from blood, sampled in a trial of the OX40 agonist ivuxolimab. DNA for the CDR3: TGCGCCAGCAGCAAAAGGGGGTTCGCCGGCTCCTATAATTCACCCCTCCACTTT. Its translation: CASSKRGFAGSYNSPLHF.